A selection of T cell receptor beta chains follows, all from one sample in a study of identical twins. TCRdb independently ran MiXCR on the 5' RACE reads; one entry per CDR3 protein. This sample has hundreds of thousands of distinct CDR3 sequences; roughly 10% occur once, and the top ten carry 5.5% to 9%. These sequences were also reported in another study, on yellow fever vaccine responses in identical twins.

The sample taken for sequencing was CD8+ T cells sorted from blood. The receptors here all came from a woman aged 18 to 35 in good health. The CDR3 runs from the conserved cysteine through the conserved F or W. D genes are given only for firm matches. Rows may omit the clone size; those that give it use once, few, many or a size class.

CDR3	DNA	D	J	size	V
CASSLPGTGSQDTQYF	TGTGCCAGCAGCCTCCCCGGGACAGGGTCCCAAGATACGCAGTATTTT	TRBD1	TRBJ2-3	many	TRBV7-2
CASRRNTPNRDSYGYTF	TGTGCCAGCAGAAGAAATACCCCGAACCGGGACAGTTATGGCTACACCTTC	TRBD1	TRBJ1-2	few	TRBV7-3
CASSPLAGGSTITDTQYF	TGTGCCAGCAGTCCACTAGCGGGGGGCTCTACCATCACAGATACGCAGTATTTT	TRBD2	TRBJ2-3	many	TRBV12-3/TRBV12-4
CASSLAEGGRTDTQYF	TGCGCCAGCAGCTTGGCCGAGGGCGGACGCACAGATACGCAGTATTTT	-	TRBJ2-3	many	TRBV5-1
CASSAPGGETLYF	TGTGCCAGCAGCGCCCCAGGGGGGGAGACTTTGTACTTC	-	TRBJ2-4	-	TRBV7-3
CASSPQEEVYNEQFF	TGTGCCAGCAGTCCCCAGGAGGAAGTCTACAATGAGCAGTTCTTC	-	TRBJ2-1	-	TRBV6-1
CASSQDVGGGEQYF	TGCGCCAGCAGCCAAGATGTGGGAGGGGGCGAGCAGTACTTC	-	TRBJ2-7	few	TRBV4-3
CASSPGTSGVYNEQFF	TGTGCCAGCTCACCCGGGACTAGCGGGGTCTACAATGAGCAGTTCTTC	TRBD2	TRBJ2-1	few	TRBV18
CASSSHWETEAFF	TGTGCCAGCAGCTCCCATTGGGAAACTGAAGCTTTCTTT	-	TRBJ1-1	many	TRBV7-9
CASSISRTGGYEQYF	TGTGCCAGCAGCATCTCCCGGACAGGGGGCTACGAGCAGTACTTC	TRBD1	TRBJ2-7	many	TRBV27
CASSRGQGQPQHF	TGTGCCAGCAGCCGGGGACAGGGGCAGCCCCAGCATTTT	TRBD1	TRBJ1-5	many	TRBV12-3/TRBV12-4
CASSPRGAGGTDTQYF	TGTGCCAGCAGCCCCAGAGGGGCGGGGGGAACTGATACGCAGTATTTT	TRBD2	TRBJ2-3	-	TRBV4-2
CSARDQKRNYEQYF	TGCAGTGCTAGAGATCAGAAGAGGAACTACGAGCAGTACTTC	-	TRBJ2-7	-	TRBV20-1
CASSFVAQPQHF	TGTGCCAGCAGTTTTGTCGCCCAGCCCCAGCATTTT	-	TRBJ1-5	few	TRBV12-3/TRBV12-4
CASSGPGQGAQETQYF	TGTGCCAGCAGTGGCCCGGGACAGGGGGCTCAAGAGACCCAGTACTTC	TRBD1	TRBJ2-5	few	TRBV12-3/TRBV12-4
CASSLSWVRQGDYNEQFF	TGTGCCAGCAGCTTAAGTTGGGTGAGACAGGGGGACTACAATGAGCAGTTCTTC	TRBD1	TRBJ2-1	few	TRBV11-1
CASSDGSETGELFF	TGCGCCAGCAGTGACGGGTCGGAGACCGGGGAGCTGTTTTTT	-	TRBJ2-2	many	TRBV10-1
CASSLGSAGGVKFF	TGTGCCAGCAGCTTGGGGTCGGCGGGAGGGGTTAAGTTCTTC	TRBD2	TRBJ2-1	few	TRBV7-9
CARRGTTYTGELFF	TGTGCCAGAAGGGGGACTACCTACACCGGGGAGCTGTTTTTT	-	TRBJ2-2	many	TRBV2
CASSGRDSTYEQYF	TGTGCCAGCAGCGGGAGGGACAGCACCTACGAGCAGTACTTC	-	TRBJ2-7	few	TRBV7-9
CASSFIASGPITDTQYF	TGTGCCAGCAGTTTTATCGCAAGCGGCCCTATCACAGATACGCAGTATTTT	-	TRBJ2-3	few	TRBV27
CARHRVAKNIQYF	TGTGCCAGACACAGGGTTGCCAAAAACATTCAGTACTTC	-	TRBJ2-4	few	TRBV21-1
CASSPQLVETQYF	TGTGCCAGCAGCCCTCAACTAGTCGAGACCCAGTACTTC	-	TRBJ2-5	-	TRBV3-1
CASSLFSGIGEQYF	TGCGCCAGCAGCTTGTTTAGCGGGATCGGCGAGCAGTACTTC	TRBD2	TRBJ2-7	many	TRBV5-1
CASSKDRGLAEAFF	TGCGCCAGCAGCAAAGACAGGGGGCTTGCGGAAGCTTTCTTT	TRBD1	TRBJ1-1	-	TRBV4-3
CASSPSSGRDYNEQFF	TGTGCCAGCAGTCCTTCTAGCGGGAGGGATTACAATGAGCAGTTCTTC	TRBD2	TRBJ2-1	many	TRBV12-3/TRBV12-4
CASSQVDEQFF	TGCGCCAGCAGCCAAGTGGATGAGCAGTTCTTC	-	TRBJ2-1	many	TRBV4-1
CASSLESLSYEQYF	TGCGCCAGCAGCTTGGAATCTCTTTCCTACGAGCAGTACTTC	-	TRBJ2-7	many	TRBV5-1
CASSPMGGSWVGPSYEQYF	TGTGCCAGCAGCCCGATGGGCGGGAGCTGGGTGGGACCCTCCTACGAGCAGTACTTC	TRBD2	TRBJ2-7	many	TRBV27
CASSYLYRTSGSGVGELFF	TGTGCCAGCAGCTACCTATATCGGACTAGCGGGAGTGGGGTCGGGGAGCTGTTTTTT	TRBD2	TRBJ2-2	-	TRBV12-3/TRBV12-4
CASSQDRELSYEQYF	TGCGCCAGCAGCCAAGATCGAGAACTCTCCTACGAGCAGTACTTC	-	TRBJ2-7	many	TRBV4-3
CSVLSGQGAYSYEQYF	TGCAGCGTCTTATCCGGGCAGGGAGCCTACTCCTACGAGCAGTACTTC	-	TRBJ2-7	many	TRBV29-1
CASSRDYTDTQYF	TGTGCCAGCAGCCGGGACTACACAGATACGCAGTATTTT	TRBD2	TRBJ2-3	many	TRBV14
CSARASLGSYNEQFF	TGCAGTGCTAGAGCATCACTCGGCTCCTACAATGAGCAGTTCTTC	-	TRBJ2-1	few	TRBV20-1
CASSRGLAGTGQYF	TGTGCCAGCAGTCGGGGACTAGCGGGGACAGGGCAGTACTTC	TRBD2	TRBJ2-7	few	TRBV2
CSVTRDRNTGELFF	TGCAGTGTCACCCGGGACAGGAACACCGGGGAGCTGTTTTTT	TRBD1	TRBJ2-2	-	TRBV20-1
CASSLDPRAQGSGANVLTF	TGTGCCAGCAGCTTAGATCCCCGGGCTCAGGGTTCTGGGGCCAACGTCCTGACTTTC	-	TRBJ2-6	many	TRBV11-2
CATGLGEIYEQYF	TGTGCCACCGGGCTAGGGGAGATCTACGAGCAGTACTTC	-	TRBJ2-7	-	TRBV15
CASSPRTSGNWRIEQYF	TGTGCCAGCAGCCCCCGGACTAGCGGGAATTGGAGGATCGAGCAGTACTTC	TRBD2	TRBJ2-7	-	TRBV7-6
CASSSRGTSGTLNNEQFF	TGTGCCAGCAGCTCCCGGGGGACTAGCGGGACTCTAAACAATGAGCAGTTCTTC	TRBD2	TRBJ2-1	many	TRBV11-2
CASRLLTAGQLGEQFF	TGTGCCAGCAGACTCCTGACAGCGGGACAACTCGGTGAGCAGTTCTTC	-	TRBJ2-1	many	TRBV7-9
CACEGTEAFF	TGTGCCTGCGAGGGCACTGAAGCTTTCTTT	-	TRBJ1-1	many	TRBV11-2